This T cell receptor (beta chain) was documented in a study of blood T cells in healthy people across ages (dated by TCRdb to between 2015 and 2016). With regard to the full study: In model experiments, template switching captured roughly one uniquely barcoded TCR beta cDNA molecule for every two T cells. Using deep sequencing normalized with unique cDNA molecular identifiers, the study measured how TCR beta repertoire diversity changes with age. Donors were grouped into four age groups: young (average approximately 16 years), middle-aged (roughly 38), aged (roughly 62) and long-lived (around 80). To avoid experimental bias, donors of different ages were distributed randomly across sequencing lanes. For two donors (one aged 18 to 30 and one aged 80 or older), the study analyzed two additional independent replicas of 1 million unique cDNA reads from the same blood draw. Findings and caveats that apply to the study as a whole: Estimates of total diversity based on one million sequenced T cells were considered lower bounds and underestimates. There was a strong correlation between observed TCR beta diversity and the percentage of naive T cells measured by flow cytometry. Observed TCR beta diversity per million T cells fell roughly linearly with age, and a significant reduction was already apparent by age roughly 40. Donor CMV infection status was unknown, potentially confounding age-related changes in expanded clonotypes. Compared with the aged group, the long-lived group had more naive CD4+ T cells, fewer expanded clones and increased TCR diversity, suggesting age selection. Since profiling was done on bulk unsorted PBMCs, naive and antigen-experienced compartments could not be conclusively compared.

The germline V gene sets CDR1 to MNHEY and CDR2 to SVGAGI. Including the terminal cysteine and phenylalanine, the CDR3 comprises 14 residues. Of all the DNA, just the CDR3 is kept, 42 bases in frame from base 1. The junction carries 19 bases between V and J, which are trimmed by 5 bases and 9 bases respectively. Systemically healthy Caucasian individuals from Russia, 39 in total and aged about 6 to 95 years, were included as donors. Each donor gave 8 to 10 milliliters of peripheral blood, drawn into EDTA-treated Vacutainer tubes. Ficoll-Paque density-gradient centrifugation was used to isolate PBMCs, with at least 6 million per sample. Total RNA was extracted from PBMCs with Trizol reagent, with at least 6 micrograms obtained per sample. The percentages of naive CD45RAhigh/CD27high T cells were determined by flow cytometry on a PBMC aliquot from every donor. Libraries were made using 5' RACE. Sequencing was carried out with an Illumina HiSeq 2500. The second PCR ran for about 6 to 12 cycles and used a J-beta primer mix along with a sample-barcoded 5' primer. A template-switch 5' adaptor carrying 12 random nucleotides introduced a unique molecular identifier onto each TCR beta cDNA molecule. Each sample yielded at least 3 million CDR3-containing paired-end reads. All of the RNA was converted into first-strand cDNA using the Mint cDNA synthesis kit, with a TRBC-specific oligonucleotide serving as the primer. Following uracil-DNA glycosylase treatment, all cDNA underwent a first 18-cycle PCR with the universal primers M1SS and BC2_uni_R. Per the authors' processing: Normalization of each sample was performed by random selection of 1 million high-quality reads, each carrying a distinct molecular identifier. Instead of being binned into consensus sequences, reads with shared molecular identifiers were discarded. MiTCR, run with a Q25 quality threshold and the strictest error-elimination algorithm, handled CDR3 identification, clonotype clustering and error correction. A nonparametric unseen species model with Euler transformation was used to estimate a lower bound on total TCR beta diversity. The public reads were reprocessed in TCRdb via fastp at Q25 and MiXCR, keeping in-frame beta chains. One record per CDR3 amino acid sequence lists the most common genes and DNA. For this entry, the V and J calls and clone size follow TCRdb and not the study's own pipeline. The table for this sample lists about 1,000,000 distinct CDR3 sequences; 40% to 45% of them were counted only once. Of the sample, under 20% falls within the top ten clones.

Comment on this clonotype: The specificity of this receptor is unknown. No much larger clonotype is one base removed from it; base qualities were not supplied.

Recombination linked TRBV6-5 to TRBJ2-5; matching of 6 bases hints at TRBD2 as the D gene. Material for sequencing was blood. The receptor was derived from a woman aged 60 to 75 in good health. The bases are TGTGCCAGCAGTATCCGGGGCCTTTGGAGGGCCCAGTACTTC. Its translation is CASSIRGLWRAQYF.